Here is one T cell receptor beta chain with its context. These data originate in a study of blood T cell repertoires in COVID-19. About the research overall: Sites across the United States, Italy and Spain contributed samples from acute and convalescent COVID-19.

Germline V CDR1 and CDR2: SGHTS, YDEGEE. The V and J ends lost 0 bases and 7 bases, in that order; junction bases with no gene match: 11. This CDR3 has 17 residues. Participant ages covered about 18 to 89 years across 24 US areas. Original data processing: Amplified reference gene primers provided the basis for estimating nucleated cell counts. This table comes from immunoSEQ multiplex PCR, and its TCRdb copy is limited to in-frame clones, with some not included. V, J and clone size reflect that table, while D and trimming were determined from the DNA. The sample has a few hundred thousand clones, 80% to 90% seen once.

Sequencing used PBMCs or T cells enriched from blood (not recorded which). This chain connects TRBV5-8 to TRBJ1-5; 9 nucleotides match TRBD1. The sequence was obtained from a woman aged 35 to 49 who had been exposed to COVID-19. The CDR3 protein is CASSLAPGTGRKQPQHF. CDR3 nucleotides: TGTGCCAGCAGCTTGGCCCCCGGGACAGGGAGGAAGCAGCCCCAGCATTTT.